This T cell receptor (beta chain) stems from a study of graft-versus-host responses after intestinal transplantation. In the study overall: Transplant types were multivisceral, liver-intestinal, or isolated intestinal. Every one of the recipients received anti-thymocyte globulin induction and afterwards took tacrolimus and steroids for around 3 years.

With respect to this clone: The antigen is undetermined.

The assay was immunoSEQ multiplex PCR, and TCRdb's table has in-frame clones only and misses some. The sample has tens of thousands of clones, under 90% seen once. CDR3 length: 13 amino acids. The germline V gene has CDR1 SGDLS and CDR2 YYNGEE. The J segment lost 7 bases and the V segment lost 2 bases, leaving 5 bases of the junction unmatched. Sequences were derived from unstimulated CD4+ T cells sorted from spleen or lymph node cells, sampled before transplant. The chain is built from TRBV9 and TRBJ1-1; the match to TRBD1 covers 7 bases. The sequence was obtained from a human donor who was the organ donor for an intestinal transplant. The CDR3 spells CASSVRTGDEAFF. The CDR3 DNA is TGTGCCAGCAGCGTTCGGACAGGCGATGAAGCTTTCTTT.